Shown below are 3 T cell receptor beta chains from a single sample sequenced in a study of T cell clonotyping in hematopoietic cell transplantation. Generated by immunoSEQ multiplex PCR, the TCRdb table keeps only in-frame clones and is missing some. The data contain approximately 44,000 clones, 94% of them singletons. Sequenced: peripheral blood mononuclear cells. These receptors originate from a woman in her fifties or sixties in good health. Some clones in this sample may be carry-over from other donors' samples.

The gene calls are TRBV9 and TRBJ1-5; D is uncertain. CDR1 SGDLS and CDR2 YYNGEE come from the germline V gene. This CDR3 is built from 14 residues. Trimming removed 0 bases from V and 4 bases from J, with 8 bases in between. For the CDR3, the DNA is TGTGCCAGCAGCGTAGGGTGGGGTAATCAGCCCCAGCATTTT. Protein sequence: CASSVGWGNQPQHF.

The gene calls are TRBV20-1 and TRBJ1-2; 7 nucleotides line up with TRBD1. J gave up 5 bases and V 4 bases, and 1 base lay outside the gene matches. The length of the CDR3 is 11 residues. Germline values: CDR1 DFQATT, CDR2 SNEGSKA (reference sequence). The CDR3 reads CSAMTGYGYTF. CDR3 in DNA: TGCAGTGCTATGACAGGGTATGGCTACACCTTC.

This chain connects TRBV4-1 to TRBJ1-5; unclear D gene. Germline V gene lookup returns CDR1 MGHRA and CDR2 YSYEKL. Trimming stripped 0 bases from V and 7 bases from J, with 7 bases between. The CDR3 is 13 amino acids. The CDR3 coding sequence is TGCGCCAGCAGCCAAGATACCGGCCAGCCCCAGCATTTT. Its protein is CASSQDTGQPQHF.